These T cell receptor beta chains were read from a single sample in a study of Ad26.COV2.S vaccination and SARS-CoV-2 variants. Profiling relied on immunoSEQ multiplex PCR, and the TCRdb table lists in-frame clones only, not all of them. The table records approximately 350,000 clones, around 86% of them present only once. Sequenced material: peripheral blood, taken in a trial of Ad26.COV2.S vaccine versus placebo. All receptors derive from a person aged 18-60 years who received the Ad26.COV2.S COVID-19 vaccine or a placebo. CDR3s include the opening cysteine and the closing phenylalanine or tryptophan. The order of the fields is clone size, D gene, V gene, J gene, CDR3 protein, CDR3 DNA. A D gene is named only where the DNA matches it firmly. Some rows have no size entry. The others give once, few or many, or a class for an expanded clone.

.	.	TRBV5-4	TRBJ1-2	CASSLAIGGFGYGYTF	TGTGCCAGCAGCTTGGCCATCGGGGGGTTTGGCTATGGCTACACCTTC
once	.	TRBV6-5	TRBJ2-5	CAARGMETQYF	TGTGCCGCCCGGGGGATGGAGACCCAGTACTTC
.	.	TRBV29-1	TRBJ2-1	CSALWGPHEQFF	TGCAGCGCCCTTTGGGGGCCCCATGAGCAGTTCTTC
.	.	TRBV24-1	TRBJ2-1	CATSDPENNEQFF	TGTGCCACCAGTGATCCGGAGAACAATGAGCAGTTCTTC
.	.	TRBV6-4	TRBJ1-6	CASSDSSEGSGSPLHF	TGTGCCAGCAGTGACTCTAGTGAAGGGAGCGGTTCACCCCTCCACTTT
once	TRBD1	TRBV4-1	TRBJ2-7	CASSQDWTGGGGHEQYF	TGCGCCAGCAGCCAAGATTGGACAGGGGGCGGGGGCCACGAGCAGTACTTC
once	.	TRBV9	TRBJ2-3	CASSVVDTDTQYF	TGTGCCAGCAGCGTAGTAGACACAGATACGCAGTATTTT
.	TRBD2	TRBV6-5	TRBJ2-7	CASSYGEGRGYEQYF	TGTGCCAGCAGTTACGGGGAGGGCCGGGGCTACGAGCAGTACTTC
.	.	TRBV4-3	TRBJ1-3	CASSQVTGAGSGNTIYF	TGCGCCAGCAGCCAAGTCACGGGGGCGGGTTCTGGAAACACCATATATTTT
.	TRBD1	TRBV25-1	TRBJ2-2	CASSERDRGLNTGELFF	TGTGCCAGCAGTGAACGGGACAGGGGGCTGAACACCGGGGAGCTGTTTTTT
once	.	TRBV7-3	TRBJ1-3	CASSLTPGGNTIYF	TGTGCCAGCAGCTTAACCCCGGGGGGAAACACCATATATTTT
once	.	TRBV4-1	TRBJ2-7	CASSQKVAYEQYF	TGCGCCAGCAGCCAAAAGGTGGCCTACGAGCAGTACTTC
.	.	TRBV11-2	TRBJ1-1	CASSLSDFLMNTEAFF	TGTGCCAGCAGCTTATCAGACTTTCTAATGAACACTGAAGCTTTCTTT
.	.	TRBV29-1	TRBJ1-1	CSLESLREAFF	TGCAGCCTAGAGTCCCTGAGGGAAGCTTTCTTT
.	TRBD1	TRBV15	TRBJ1-3	CATSKNHGTGGNTIYF	TGTGCCACCAGCAAAAACCACGGGACAGGTGGAAACACCATATATTTT
.	.	TRBV18	TRBJ2-1	CASSPPGGIHSYNEQFF	TGTGCCAGCTCACCACCGGGCGGAATCCACTCCTACAATGAGCAGTTCTTC
.	.	TRBV4-3	TRBJ1-5	CASSQDLGTNQPQHF	TGCGCCAGCAGCCAAGATCTGGGCACAAATCAGCCCCAGCATTTT
.	.	TRBV6-5	TRBJ1-3	CASSGTGNTIYF	TGTGCCAGCAGCGGGACTGGAAACACCATATATTTT
.	.	TRBV4-1	TRBJ1-5	CASSQVAGVGNQPQHF	TGCGCCAGCAGCCAAGTCGCGGGGGTTGGCAATCAGCCCCAGCATTTT
.	TRBD1	TRBV2	TRBJ1-4	CASRTGTGNEKLFF	TGTGCCAGCAGGACCGGGACAGGGAATGAAAAACTGTTTTTT
.	.	TRBV6-2/TRBV6-3	TRBJ2-7	CASSYEVYEQYF	TGTGCCAGCAGTTACGAGGTCTACGAGCAGTACTTC
.	.	TRBV7-2	TRBJ1-1	CASSLIGLNTEAFF	TGTGCCAGCAGCTTAATCGGGCTGAACACTGAAGCTTTCTTT
.	.	TRBV6-6	TRBJ1-1	CASSYSKVGVNTEAFF	TGTGCCAGCAGTTACTCGAAAGTAGGGGTGAACACTGAAGCTTTCTTT
.	.	TRBV7-3	TRBJ2-3	CASSSPTDDTQYF	TGTGCCAGCAGCTCCCCGACAGACGATACGCAGTATTTT
many	.	TRBV3-1/TRBV3-2	TRBJ1-5	CASSAGDQPQHF	TGTGCCAGCAGCGCAGGAGATCAGCCCCAGCATTTT
.	.	TRBV30	TRBJ2-2	CAWAQANTGELFF	TGTGCCTGGGCTCAGGCGAACACCGGGGAGCTGTTTTTT
.	.	TRBV4-1	TRBJ1-1	CASSLLPGQGKDTEAFF	TGCGCCAGCAGCCTACTACCGGGACAAGGGAAGGACACTGAAGCTTTCTTT
.	.	TRBV7-9	TRBJ1-2	CASSLGRQGYTF	TGTGCCAGCAGCTTAGGAAGGCAGGGCTACACCTTC
.	.	TRBV12-3/TRBV12-4	TRBJ2-7	CASSWLGFYEQYF	TGTGCCAGCAGTTGGCTGGGTTTTTACGAGCAGTACTTC
once	TRBD2	TRBV6-6	TRBJ2-7	CASTPGLAGGLARYF	TGTGCCAGCACTCCCGGGCTAGCGGGGGGTCTAGCTCGGTACTTC
.	.	TRBV4-3	TRBJ1-6	CASSQFVFGQNSPLHF	TGCGCCAGCAGCCAATTCGTCTTCGGACAGAATTCACCCCTCCACTTT
.	.	TRBV4-2	TRBJ2-1	CASSGPGKDYNEQFF	TGTGCCAGCAGCGGGCCGGGGAAAGACTACAATGAGCAGTTCTTC
.	.	TRBV4-1	TRBJ2-3	CASSQGRGGEDTQYF	TGCGCCAGCAGCCAAGGAAGAGGGGGGGAGGATACGCAGTATTTT
.	TRBD1	TRBV4-1	TRBJ2-7	CASSQRTGAEQYF	TGCGCCAGCAGCCAACGGACAGGGGCCGAGCAGTACTTC
.	.	TRBV12-5	TRBJ1-5	CASGMGGYQPQHF	TGTGCTAGTGGTATGGGGGGTTATCAGCCCCAGCATTTT
.	.	TRBV5-1	TRBJ2-7	CASSLPAHEQYF	TGCGCCAGCAGCCTCCCGGCCCACGAGCAGTACTTC
once	.	TRBV30	TRBJ1-6	CAWISGDNSPLHF	TGTGCCTGGATTTCAGGGGATAATTCACCCCTCCACTTT
.	.	TRBV5-5	TRBJ2-1	CASSPTYYNEQFF	TGTGCCAGCAGCCCGACTTACTACAATGAGCAGTTCTTC
.	.	TRBV18	TRBJ2-7	CASSPGNPYEQYF	TGTGCCAGCTCACCAGGGAACCCCTACGAGCAGTACTTC
.	TRBD1	TRBV6-5	TRBJ2-1	CASTSWTGHYNEQFF	TGTGCCAGCACTTCTTGGACAGGGCACTACAATGAGCAGTTCTTC
.	.	TRBV3-1/TRBV3-2	TRBJ1-1	CASSPSGGNTEAFF	TGTGCCAGCAGCCCTTCCGGCGGAAACACTGAAGCTTTCTTT